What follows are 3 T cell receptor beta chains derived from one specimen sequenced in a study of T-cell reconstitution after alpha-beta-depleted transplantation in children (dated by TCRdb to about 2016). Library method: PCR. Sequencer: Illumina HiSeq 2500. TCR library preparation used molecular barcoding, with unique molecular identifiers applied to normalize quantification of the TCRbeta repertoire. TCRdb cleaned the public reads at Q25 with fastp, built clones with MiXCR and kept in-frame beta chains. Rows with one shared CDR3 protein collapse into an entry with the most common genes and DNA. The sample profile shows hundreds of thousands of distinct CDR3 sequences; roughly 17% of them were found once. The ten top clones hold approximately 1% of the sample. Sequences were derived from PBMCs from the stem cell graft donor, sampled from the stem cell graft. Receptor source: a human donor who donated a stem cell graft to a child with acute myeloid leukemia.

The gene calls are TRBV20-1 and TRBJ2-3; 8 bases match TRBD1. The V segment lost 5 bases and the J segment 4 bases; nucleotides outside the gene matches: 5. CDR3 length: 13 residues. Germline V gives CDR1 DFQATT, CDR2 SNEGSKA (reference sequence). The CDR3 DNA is TGCAGTGCTGGACAGGGTAGGGCAGATACGCAGTATTTT. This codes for CSAGQGRADTQYF.

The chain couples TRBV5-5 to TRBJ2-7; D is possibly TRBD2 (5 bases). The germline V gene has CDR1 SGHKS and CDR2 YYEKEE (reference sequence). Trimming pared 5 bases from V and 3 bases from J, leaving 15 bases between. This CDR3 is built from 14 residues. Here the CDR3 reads CASSPSAAGYEQYF. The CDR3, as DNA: TGTGCCAGCAGTCCTTCCGCCGCGGGCTACGAGCAGTACTTC.

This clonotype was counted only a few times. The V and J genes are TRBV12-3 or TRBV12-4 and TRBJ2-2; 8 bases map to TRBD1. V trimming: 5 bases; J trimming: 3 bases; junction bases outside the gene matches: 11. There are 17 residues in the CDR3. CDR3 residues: CASSSILGTGDTGELFF. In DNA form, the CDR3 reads TGTGCCAGCAGTAGTATCCTTGGGACAGGAGACACCGGGGAGCTGTTTTTT.